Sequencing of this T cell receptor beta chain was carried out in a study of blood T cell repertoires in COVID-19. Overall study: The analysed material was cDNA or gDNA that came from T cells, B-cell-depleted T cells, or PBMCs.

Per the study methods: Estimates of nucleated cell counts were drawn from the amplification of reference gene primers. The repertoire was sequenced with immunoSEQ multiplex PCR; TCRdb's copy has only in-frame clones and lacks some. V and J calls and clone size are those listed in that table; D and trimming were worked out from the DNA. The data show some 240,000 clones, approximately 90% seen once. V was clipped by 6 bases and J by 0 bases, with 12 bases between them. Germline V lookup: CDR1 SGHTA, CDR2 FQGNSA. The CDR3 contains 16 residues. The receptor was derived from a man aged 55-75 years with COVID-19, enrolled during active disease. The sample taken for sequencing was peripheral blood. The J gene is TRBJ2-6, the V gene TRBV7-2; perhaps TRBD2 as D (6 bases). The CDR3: CASRAGLRSGANVLTF. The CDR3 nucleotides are TGTGCCAGCAGGGCGGGACTCCGCTCTGGGGCCAACGTCCTGACTTTC.